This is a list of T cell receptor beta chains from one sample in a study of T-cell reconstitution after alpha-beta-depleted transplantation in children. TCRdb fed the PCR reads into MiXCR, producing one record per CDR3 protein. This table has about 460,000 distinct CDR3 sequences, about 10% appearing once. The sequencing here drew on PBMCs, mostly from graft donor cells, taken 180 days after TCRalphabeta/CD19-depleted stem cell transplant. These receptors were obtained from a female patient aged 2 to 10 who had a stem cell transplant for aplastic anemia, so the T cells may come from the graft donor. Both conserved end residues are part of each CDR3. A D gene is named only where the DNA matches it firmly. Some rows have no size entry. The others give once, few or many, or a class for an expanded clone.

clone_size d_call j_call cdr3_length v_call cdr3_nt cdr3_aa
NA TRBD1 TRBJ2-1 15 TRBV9 TGTGCCAGCAGAGCCCAGGGGACAGGGCACAATGAGCAGTTCTTC CASRAQGTGHNEQFF
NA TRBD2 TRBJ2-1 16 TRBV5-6 TGTGCCAGCAGGGTTCAAGGCGGGGGTCTTTACAATGAGCAGTTCTTC CASRVQGGGLYNEQFF
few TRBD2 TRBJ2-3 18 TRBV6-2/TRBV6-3 TGTGCCAGCAGTTACTCGTTTACACCTAGCGGGAGTCAAGATACGCAGTATTTT CASSYSFTPSGSQDTQYF
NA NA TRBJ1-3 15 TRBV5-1 TGCGCCAGCAGCTTAGAATTTCAGGGCGGAAACACCATATATTTT CASSLEFQGGNTIYF
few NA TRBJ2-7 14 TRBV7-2 TGTGCCAGCAGCTTAAGCGAGGGTTCCTACGAGCAGTACTTC CASSLSEGSYEQYF
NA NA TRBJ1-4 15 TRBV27 TGTGCCAGCAGTTTATCCGGGGAGGGTGCCGAAAAACTGTTTTTT CASSLSGEGAEKLFF
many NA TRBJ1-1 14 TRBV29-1 TGCAGCGTTGACTCGGGGGTGAACAGGGCGAAAGCTTTCTTT CSVDSGVNRAKAFF
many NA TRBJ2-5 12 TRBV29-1 TGCAGCTCCGGGGCAGGGCAAGAGACCCAGTACTTC CSSGAGQETQYF
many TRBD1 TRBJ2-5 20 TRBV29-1 TGCAGCGTTGAAGATCTCTGGACAGGGAGAGATCCGGATCCCCAAGAGACCCAGTACTTC CSVEDLWTGRDPDPQETQYF
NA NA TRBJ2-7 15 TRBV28 TGTGCCAGCATTCCCTTGGGGACGGGGTCCTACGAGCAGTACTTC CASIPLGTGSYEQYF
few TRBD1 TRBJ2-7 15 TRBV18 TGTGCCAGCTCACCACCAGGGACAGGGAACTACGAGCAGTACTTC CASSPPGTGNYEQYF
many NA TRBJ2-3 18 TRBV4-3 TGCGCCAGCAGCCCCCTGTCTTACAATGATCCTAGCACAGATACGCAGTATTTT CASSPLSYNDPSTDTQYF
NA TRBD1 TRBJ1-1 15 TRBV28 TGTGCCAGCAGTTTTCCGGGACAGCCGGGGACTGAAGCTTTCTTT CASSFPGQPGTEAFF
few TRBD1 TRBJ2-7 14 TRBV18 TGTGCCAGCTCGTGGACAGGGGTTGTGGGGGAGCAGTACTTC CASSWTGVVGEQYF
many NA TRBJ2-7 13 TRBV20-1 TGCAGTGCCCCCGGGTCGGATGGGTACGAGCAGTACTTC CSAPGSDGYEQYF
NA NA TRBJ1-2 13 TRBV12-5 TGTGCTAGTGCCATGCGGGCTAACTATGGCTACACCTTC CASAMRANYGYTF
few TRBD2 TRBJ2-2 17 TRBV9 TGTGCCAGCAGCGTTAGGCTAGCGGGAGTTAACACCGGGGAGCTGTTTTTT CASSVRLAGVNTGELFF
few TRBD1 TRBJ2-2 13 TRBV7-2 TGTGCCAGCAGCGTCCGACAGGGGTGGGAGCTGTTTTTT CASSVRQGWELFF
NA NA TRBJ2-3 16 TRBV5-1 TGCGCCAGCTCCTACCCTCCTGGCTGGGGGGACGATACGCAGTATTTT CASSYPPGWGDDTQYF
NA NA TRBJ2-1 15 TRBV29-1 TGCAGCGTTGAACCCTACGCGGGAATCTACAATGAGCAGTTCTTC CSVEPYAGIYNEQFF
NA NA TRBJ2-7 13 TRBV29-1 TGCAGCGTGCGATCAGGGACGGCCTACGAGCAGTACTTC CSVRSGTAYEQYF
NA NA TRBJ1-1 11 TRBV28 TGTGCCAGCAGTGGGACAACTGAAGCTTTCTTT CASSGTTEAFF
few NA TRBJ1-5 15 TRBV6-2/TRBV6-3 TGTGCCAGCAGTAAATTCGGGACGGACAATCAGCCCCAGCATTTT CASSKFGTDNQPQHF
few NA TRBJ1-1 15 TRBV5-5 TGTGCCAGCAGCTTCCAGGGGTTAACGAACACTGAAGCTTTCTTT CASSFQGLTNTEAFF
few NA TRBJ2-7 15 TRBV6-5 TGTGCCAGCAGTTACTCTGTCCCCGAGCCCTACGAGCAGTACTTC CASSYSVPEPYEQYF
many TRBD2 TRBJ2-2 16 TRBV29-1 TGCAGCGCCGGGACTAGCGGGAAACGGAACACCGGGGAGCTGTTTTTT CSAGTSGKRNTGELFF
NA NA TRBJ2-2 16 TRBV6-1 TGTGCCAGCAGCCTTCGGAGGGACTGGACCGCCGGGGAGCTGTTTTTT CASSLRRDWTAGELFF
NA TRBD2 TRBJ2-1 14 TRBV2 TGTGCCAGCAGGAGACTAGCGGGAGAACATGAGCAGTTCTTC CASRRLAGEHEQFF
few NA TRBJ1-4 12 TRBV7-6 TGTGCCAGCAGCTACCTTGGTGAAAAACTGTTTTTT CASSYLGEKLFF
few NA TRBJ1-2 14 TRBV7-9 TGTGCCAGCAGCTTTTCCCCACAGGGTCATGGCTACACCTTC CASSFSPQGHGYTF
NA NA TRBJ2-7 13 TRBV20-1 TGCAGTGCTAGAGATCCCCGCAAGTACGAGCAGTACTTC CSARDPRKYEQYF
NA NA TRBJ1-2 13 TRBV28 TGTGCCAGCATTCAAAGGGGGGCTTATGGCTACACCTTC CASIQRGAYGYTF
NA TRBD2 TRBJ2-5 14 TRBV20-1 TGCAGTGCTCTCCCACCTAGCGGGAGTGAGACCCAGTACTTC CSALPPSGSETQYF
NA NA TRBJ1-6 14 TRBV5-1 TGCGCCAGCAGCTTGTTGGAGGGTACTTCACCCCTCCACTTT CASSLLEGTSPLHF
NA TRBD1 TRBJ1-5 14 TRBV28 TGTGCCAGCAGTTTTCGGACAGGGTATCAGCCCCAGCATTTT CASSFRTGYQPQHF
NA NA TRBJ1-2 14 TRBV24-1 TGTGCCACCAGTTCGGGGTCCGGCCCGGGGGGCTACACCTTC CATSSGSGPGGYTF
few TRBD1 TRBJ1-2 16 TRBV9 TGTGCCAGCAGCGCTGGGGACAGGGGGCGCCACTATGGCTACACCTTC CASSAGDRGRHYGYTF
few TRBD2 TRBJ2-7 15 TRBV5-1 TGCGCCAGCAGCAAGGGGACTAGCGGTTCCTACGAGCAGTACTTC CASSKGTSGSYEQYF
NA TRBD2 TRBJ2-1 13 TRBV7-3 TGTGCCAGCAGCCCCGGGACCTCGGGAGGGCAGTTCTTC CASSPGTSGGQFF
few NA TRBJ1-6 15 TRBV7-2 TGTGCCAGCAACGGGTGGGCGGGCGACAATTCACCCCTCCACTTT CASNGWAGDNSPLHF
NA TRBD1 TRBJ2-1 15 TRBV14 TGTGCCAGCAGCCACCGGGACAGTGGCTACAATGAGCAGTTCTTC CASSHRDSGYNEQFF
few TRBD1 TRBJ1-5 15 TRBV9 TGTGCCAGCGCTACGGGACAGAGTAGCAATCAGCCCCAGCATTTT CASATGQSSNQPQHF